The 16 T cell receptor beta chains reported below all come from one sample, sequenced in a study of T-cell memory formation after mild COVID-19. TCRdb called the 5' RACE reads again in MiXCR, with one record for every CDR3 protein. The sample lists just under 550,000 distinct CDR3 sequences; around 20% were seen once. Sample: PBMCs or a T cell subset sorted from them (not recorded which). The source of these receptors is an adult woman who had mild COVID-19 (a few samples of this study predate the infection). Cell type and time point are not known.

CDR3 loop: CASSQGLAFTDTQYF. The DNA for the CDR3 is TGTGCCAGCAGCCAGGGACTAGCTTTCACAGATACGCAGTATTTT. The V gene is TRBV6-2 or TRBV6-3, the J gene TRBJ2-3; 9 bases are a match to TRBD2. This CDR3 has 15 residues. The ends lost 6 bases at V and 2 bases at J; junction bases unmatched: 6. Germline CDR1 and CDR2: MNHEY and SVGEGT.

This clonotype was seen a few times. CDR3 residues: CASSAGIGTDTQYF. The CDR3 DNA reads TGTGCCAGCAGCGCCGGGATCGGCACAGATACGCAGTATTTT. V is TRBV9 and J is TRBJ2-3; D possibly corresponds to TRBD2 (5 bases). CDR1 and CDR2 from the germline V gene are SGDLS and YYNGEE. V was clipped by 3 bases and J by 1 base, with 9 bases between them. CDR3 length equals 14 residues.

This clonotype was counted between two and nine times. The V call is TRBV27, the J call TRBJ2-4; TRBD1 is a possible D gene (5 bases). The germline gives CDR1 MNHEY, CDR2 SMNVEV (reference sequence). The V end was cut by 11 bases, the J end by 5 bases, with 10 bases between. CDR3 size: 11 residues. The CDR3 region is CAQDTENIQYF. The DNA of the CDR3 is TGTGCCCAGGACACTGAAAACATTCAGTACTTC.

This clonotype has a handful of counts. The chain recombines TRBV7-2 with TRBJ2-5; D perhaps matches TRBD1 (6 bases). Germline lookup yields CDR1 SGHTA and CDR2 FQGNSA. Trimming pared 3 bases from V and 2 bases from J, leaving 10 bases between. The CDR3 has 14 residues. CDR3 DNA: TGTGCCAGCAGCTTCAGTAGGGGGCAAGAGACCCAGTACTTC. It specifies CASSFSRGQETQYF.

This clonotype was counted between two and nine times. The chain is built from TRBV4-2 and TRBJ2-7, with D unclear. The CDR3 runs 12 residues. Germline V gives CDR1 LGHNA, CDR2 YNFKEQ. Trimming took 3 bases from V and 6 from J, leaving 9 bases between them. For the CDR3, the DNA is TGTGCCAGCAGCCAGGATTTGGGCGAGCAGTACTTC. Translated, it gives CASSQDLGEQYF.

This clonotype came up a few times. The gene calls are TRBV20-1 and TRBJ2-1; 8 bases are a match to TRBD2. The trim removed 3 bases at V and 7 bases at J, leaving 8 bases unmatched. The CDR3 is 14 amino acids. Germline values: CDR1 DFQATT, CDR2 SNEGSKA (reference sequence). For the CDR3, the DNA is TGCAGTGCTAGCCTTGACGGGGGGGCAAATGAGCAGTTCTTC. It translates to CSASLDGGANEQFF.

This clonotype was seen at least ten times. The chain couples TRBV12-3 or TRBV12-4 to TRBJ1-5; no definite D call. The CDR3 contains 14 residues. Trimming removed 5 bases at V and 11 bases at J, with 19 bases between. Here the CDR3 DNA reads TGTGCCAGCAGTCCTCTGGTAGGAGGATCCACCCAGCATTTT. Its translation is CASSPLVGGSTQHF.

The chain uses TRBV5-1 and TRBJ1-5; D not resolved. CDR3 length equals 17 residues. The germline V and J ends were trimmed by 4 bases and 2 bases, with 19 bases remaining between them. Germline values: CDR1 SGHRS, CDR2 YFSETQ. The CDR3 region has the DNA TGCGCCAGCAGCCTACTACCGGTCGCTAACGGCAATCAGCCCCAGCATTTT. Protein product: CASSLLPVANGNQPQHF.

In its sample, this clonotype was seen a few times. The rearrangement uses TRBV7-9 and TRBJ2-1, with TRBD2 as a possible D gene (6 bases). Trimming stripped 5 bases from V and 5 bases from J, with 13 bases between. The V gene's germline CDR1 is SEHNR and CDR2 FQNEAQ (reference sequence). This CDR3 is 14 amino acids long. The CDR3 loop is CASSPYRENNEQFF. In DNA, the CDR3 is TGTGCCAGCAGCCCTTATCGGGAGAACAATGAGCAGTTCTTC.

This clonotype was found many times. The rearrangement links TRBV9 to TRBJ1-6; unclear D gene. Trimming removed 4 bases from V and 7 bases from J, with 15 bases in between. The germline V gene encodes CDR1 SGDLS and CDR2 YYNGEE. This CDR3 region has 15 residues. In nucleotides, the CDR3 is TGTGCCAGCAGCCCCCGGACGAGCCTAAATTCACCCCTCCACTTT. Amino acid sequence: CASSPRTSLNSPLHF.

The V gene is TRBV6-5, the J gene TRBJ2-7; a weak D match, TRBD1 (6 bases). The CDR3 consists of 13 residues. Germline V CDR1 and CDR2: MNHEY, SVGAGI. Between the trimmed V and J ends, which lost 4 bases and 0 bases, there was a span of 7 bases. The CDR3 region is CASSWTDSYEQYF. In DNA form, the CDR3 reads TGTGCCAGCAGTTGGACAGACTCCTACGAGCAGTACTTC.

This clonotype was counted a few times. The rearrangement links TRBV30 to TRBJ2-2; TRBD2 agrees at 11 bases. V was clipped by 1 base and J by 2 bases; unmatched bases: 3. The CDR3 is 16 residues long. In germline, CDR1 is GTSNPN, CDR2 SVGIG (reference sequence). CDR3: CAWSGLAGLNTGELFF. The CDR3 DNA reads TGTGCCTGGAGTGGACTAGCGGGACTTAACACCGGGGAGCTGTTTTTT. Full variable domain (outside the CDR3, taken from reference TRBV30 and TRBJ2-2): SQTIHQWPATLVQPVGSPLSLECTVEGTSNPNLYWYRQAAGRGLQLLFYSVGIGQISSEVPQNLSASRPQDRQFILSSKKLLLSDSGFYLCAWSGLAGLNTGELFFGEGSRLTVL.

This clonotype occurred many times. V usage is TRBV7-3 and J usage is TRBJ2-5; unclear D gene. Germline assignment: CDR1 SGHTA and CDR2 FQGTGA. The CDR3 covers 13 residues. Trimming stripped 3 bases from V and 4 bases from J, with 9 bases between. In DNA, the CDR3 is TGTGCCAGCAGCTTGGGCCTCGGAGAGACCCAGTACTTC. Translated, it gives CASSLGLGETQYF. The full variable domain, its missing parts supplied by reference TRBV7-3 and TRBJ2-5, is GAGVSQTPSNKVTEKGKYVELRCDPISGHTALYWYRQSLGQGPEFLIYFQGTGAADDSGLPNDRFFAVRPEGSVSTLKIQRTERGDSAVYLCASSLGLGETQYFGPGTRLLVL.

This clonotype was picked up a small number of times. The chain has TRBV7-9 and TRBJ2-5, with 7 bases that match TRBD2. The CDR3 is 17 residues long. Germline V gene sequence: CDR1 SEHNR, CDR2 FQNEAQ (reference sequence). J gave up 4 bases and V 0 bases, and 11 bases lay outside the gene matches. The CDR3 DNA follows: TGTGCCAGCAGCTTAGCTCGGGCGGGAGTATTGTTAGAGACCCAGTACTTC. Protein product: CASSLARAGVLLETQYF. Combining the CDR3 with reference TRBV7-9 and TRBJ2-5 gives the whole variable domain DTGVSQNPRHKITKRGQNVTFRCDPISEHNRLYWYRQTLGQGPEFLTYFQNEAQLEKSRLLSDRFSAERPKGSFSTLEIQRTEQGDSAMYLCASSLARAGVLLETQYFGPGTRLLVL.

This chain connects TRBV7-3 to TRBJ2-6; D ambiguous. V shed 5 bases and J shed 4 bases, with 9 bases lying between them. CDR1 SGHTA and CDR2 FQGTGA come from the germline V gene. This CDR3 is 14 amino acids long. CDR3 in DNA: TGTGCCAGCAGCCCCTTTGCCGGGGCCAACGTCCTGACTTTC. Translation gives CASSPFAGANVLTF.

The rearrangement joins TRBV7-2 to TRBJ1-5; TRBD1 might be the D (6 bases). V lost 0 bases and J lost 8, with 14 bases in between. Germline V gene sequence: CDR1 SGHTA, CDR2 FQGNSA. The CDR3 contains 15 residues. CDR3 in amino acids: CASSLALGGGEPQHF. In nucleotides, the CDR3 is TGTGCCAGCAGCTTAGCCTTGGGAGGGGGTGAGCCCCAGCATTTT.